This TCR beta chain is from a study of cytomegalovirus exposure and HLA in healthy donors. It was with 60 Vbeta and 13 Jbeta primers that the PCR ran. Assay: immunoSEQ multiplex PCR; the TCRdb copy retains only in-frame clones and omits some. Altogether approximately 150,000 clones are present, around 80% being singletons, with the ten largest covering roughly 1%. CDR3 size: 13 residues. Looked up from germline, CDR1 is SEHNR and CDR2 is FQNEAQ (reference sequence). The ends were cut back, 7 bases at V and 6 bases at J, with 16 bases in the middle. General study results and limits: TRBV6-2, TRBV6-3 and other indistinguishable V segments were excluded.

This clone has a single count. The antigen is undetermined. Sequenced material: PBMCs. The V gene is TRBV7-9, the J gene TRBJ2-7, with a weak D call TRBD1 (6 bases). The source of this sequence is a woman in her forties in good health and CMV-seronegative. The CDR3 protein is CASTYREWGEQYF. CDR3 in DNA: TGTGCCAGCACATACAGGGAATGGGGCGAGCAGTACTTC. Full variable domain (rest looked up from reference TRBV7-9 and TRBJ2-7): DTGVSQNPRHKITKRGQNVTFRCDPISEHNRLYWYRQTLGQGPEFLTYFQNEAQLEKSRLLSDRFSAERPKGSFSTLEIQRTEQGDSAMYLCASTYREWGEQYFGPGTRLTVT.